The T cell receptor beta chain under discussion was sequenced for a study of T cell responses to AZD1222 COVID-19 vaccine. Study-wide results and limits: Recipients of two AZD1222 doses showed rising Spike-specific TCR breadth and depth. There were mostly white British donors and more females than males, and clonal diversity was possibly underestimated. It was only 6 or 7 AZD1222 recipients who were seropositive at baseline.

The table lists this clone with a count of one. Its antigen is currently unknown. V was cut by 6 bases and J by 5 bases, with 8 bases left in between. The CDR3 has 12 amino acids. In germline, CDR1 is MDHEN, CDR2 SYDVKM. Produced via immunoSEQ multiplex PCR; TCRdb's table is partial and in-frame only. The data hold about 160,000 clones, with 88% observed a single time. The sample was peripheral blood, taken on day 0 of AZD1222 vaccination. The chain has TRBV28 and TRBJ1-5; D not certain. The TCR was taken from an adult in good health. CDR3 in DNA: TGTGCCAGCAGGTTTGAGTATCAGCCCCAGCATTTT. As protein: CASRFEYQPQHF.